One sample yielded the 30 T cell receptor beta chains listed below, sequenced in a study of cytotoxic CD8 clonotypes in ibrutinib-treated CLL (TCRdb year 2021). The protocol used for the library was the immunoSEQ multiplex PCR assay. TCRdb provides this immuneACCESS table in a form limited to in-frame rearrangements. Some clones are lacking; in checked studies, under half of them reflect an unresolved V gene, and why the rest are absent is not known. This sample gives approximately 22,000 clones in total; less than 80% of them show up just once. The ten largest clonotypes hold approximately 27% of the sample. Material: PBMCs, obtained before ibrutinib treatment. The origin of the receptors is a human donor with chronic lymphocytic leukemia.

The gene calls are TRBV7-9 and TRBJ2-7; tentative D call: TRBD1 (6 bases). V lost 4 bases to trimming and J lost 3 bases, with 10 bases between them. This CDR3 has 13 amino acids. Germline CDR1 is SEHNR and CDR2 is FQNEAQ (reference sequence). The CDR3 region is CASSSGHVYEQYF. The DNA for the CDR3 is TGTGCCAGCAGCTCGGGACACGTCTACGAGCAGTACTTC. The whole variable domain, remainder taken from reference TRBV7-9 and TRBJ2-7, is DTGVSQNPRHKITKRGQNVTFRCDPISEHNRLYWYRQTLGQGPEFLTYFQNEAQLEKSRLLSDRFSAERPKGSFSTLEIQRTEQGDSAMYLCASSSGHVYEQYFGPGTRLTVT.

The rearrangement joins TRBV7-2 to TRBJ2-3, with 8 bases aligning to TRBD2. Germline values: CDR1 SGHTA, CDR2 FQGNSA. The CDR3 is made up of 15 amino acids. Losses at the gene ends were 1 base for V and 6 bases for J; bases not matched to a gene: 6. Here the CDR3 reads CASSLGAGGPDTQYF. CDR3 coding DNA: TGTGCCAGCAGCTTAGGGGCGGGAGGACCCGATACGCAGTATTTT.

This sequence joins TRBV5-6 and TRBJ2-7; the D gene is possibly TRBD2 (5 bases). Trimming shortened V by 0 bases and J by 0 bases, and 13 bases separated the two germline ends. Germline CDR1 is SGHDT and CDR2 is YYEEEE. The CDR3 extends over 16 amino acids. The CDR3 DNA sequence: TGTGCCAGCAGCTTGGATAGGAGGCTCGTCTCCTACGAGCAGTACTTC. Encoded protein: CASSLDRRLVSYEQYF. Supplemented by reference TRBV5-6 and TRBJ2-7, the full variable domain reads DAGVTQSPTHLIKTRGQQVTLRCSPKSGHDTVSWYQQALGQGPQFIFQYYEEEERQRGNFPDRFSGHQFPNYSSELNVNALLLGDSALYLCASSLDRRLVSYEQYFGPGTRLTVT.

V and J are TRBV19 and TRBJ1-5; D is unresolved. The germline CDR1 and CDR2 sequences are LNHDA and SQIVND (reference sequence). V was pared by 8 bases and J by 0 bases, with 20 bases between. CDR3 size: 17 residues. The chain's CDR3 is CASRLLASAISNQPQHF. DNA for the CDR3: TGTGCCAGTCGGTTGCTTGCCTCAGCCATTAGCAATCAGCCCCAGCATTTT.

V and J are TRBV6-5 and TRBJ2-1; 9 bases map to TRBD1. CDR3 length: 15 residues. The germline V gene encodes CDR1 MNHEY and CDR2 SVGAGI. V shed 6 bases, J shed 6 bases, and the junction held 9 bases outside the gene matches. CDR3 sequence: CASRKQGAHSNEQFF. The DNA for the CDR3 is TGTGCCAGCAGAAAACAGGGGGCGCATAGCAATGAGCAGTTCTTC.

The chain employs TRBV7-2 and TRBJ2-7; no definite D call. The CDR3 is 16 residues long. Germline CDR1 is SGHTA and CDR2 is FQGNSA. The germline V and J ends were trimmed by 0 bases and 3 bases, with 15 bases remaining between them. CDR3 nucleotide sequence: TGTGCCAGCAGCTTAGCGCCGGGTTCCTTATTCTACGAGCAGTACTTC. This encodes CASSLAPGSLFYEQYF.

The rearrangement joins TRBV15 to TRBJ2-1, with D possibly matching TRBD2 (6 bases). The CDR3 is 17 amino acids. CDR1 is LNHNV and CDR2 is YYDKDF in the germline V gene (reference sequence). V shed 0 bases and J shed 2 bases, with 14 bases lying between them. In nucleotides, the CDR3 is TGTGCCACCAGCAGAGATCTCGGCGGGATGGCCTACAATGAGCAGTTCTTC. Encoded protein: CATSRDLGGMAYNEQFF.

The gene calls are TRBV5-1 and TRBJ2-7, with D possibly matching TRBD1 (5 bases). V lost 4 bases, J lost 3 bases, and 20 bases lay in between. The CDR3 has 16 amino acids. CDR1 is SGHRS and CDR2 is YFSETQ in the germline V gene. DNA of the CDR3: TGCGCCAGCAGCCTGGGGCCAGAAATTGGTATCTACGAGCAGTACTTC. This codes for CASSLGPEIGIYEQYF.

The J gene is TRBJ1-1, the V gene TRBV5-1; D remains unclear. The germline CDR1 and CDR2 sequences are SGHRS and YFSETQ. The CDR3 has 15 amino acids. Trimming removed 4 bases from V and 3 bases from J, with 16 bases in between. DNA for the CDR3: TGCGCCAGCAGCCAAGATAAAGCACTCGACACTGAAGCTTTCTTT. Its translation is CASSQDKALDTEAFF.

CDR3 region: CASSPEWASSYEQYF. Here the CDR3 DNA reads TGTGCCAGCAGCCCGGAGTGGGCGAGCTCCTACGAGCAGTACTTC. The chain links TRBV28 to TRBJ2-7; D unclear. The CDR3 extends over 15 amino acids. CDR1 and CDR2 from the germline V gene are MDHEN and SYDVKM. V lost 6 bases to trimming and J lost 0 bases, with 15 bases between them.

This clone was seen only a few times. The J gene is TRBJ2-6, the V gene TRBV5-1, with TRBD1 matching 7 bases. Germline-derived CDR1 and CDR2 are SGHRS and YFSETQ. V dropped 4 bases and J dropped 2; count of bases not matched to a gene: 6. The CDR3 extends over 16 amino acids. CDR3 amino acids: CASSQGQETGANVLTF. For the CDR3, the DNA is TGCGCCAGCAGCCAAGGACAGGAGACTGGGGCCAACGTCCTGACTTTC.

The V call is TRBV5-1, the J call TRBJ1-5; the D is unclear. V was clipped by 4 bases and J by 2 bases, with 7 bases between them. The CDR3 runs 13 residues. CDR1 is SGHRS, CDR2 YFSETQ, per germline. The CDR3 region is CASSPAGNQPQHF. The CDR3 nucleotides read TGCGCCAGCAGCCCAGCGGGCAATCAGCCCCAGCATTTT. Full variable domain (outside the CDR3, taken from reference TRBV5-1 and TRBJ1-5): KAGVTQTPRYLIKTRGQQVTLSCSPISGHRSVSWYQQTPGQGLQFLFEYFSETQRNKGNFPGRFSGRQFSNSRSEMNVSTLELGDSALYLCASSPAGNQPQHFGDGTRLSIL.

V is TRBV19 and J is TRBJ2-7; 9 bases align to TRBD1. The CDR3 spans 15 residues. In germline, CDR1 is LNHDA, CDR2 SQIVND (reference sequence). V was pared by 6 bases and J by 1 base, with 7 bases of the junction left unmatched. The CDR3 here is CASSATGTGSYEQYF. In DNA, the CDR3 is TGTGCCAGTAGCGCAACCGGGACAGGGTCCTACGAGCAGTACTTC. Full variable domain (rest looked up from reference TRBV19 and TRBJ2-7): DGGITQSPKYLFRKEGQNVTLSCEQNLNHDAMYWYRQDPGQGLRLIYYSQIVNDFQKGDIAEGYSVSREKKESFPLTVTSAQKNPTAFYLCASSATGTGSYEQYFGPGTRLTVT.

J is TRBJ2-7 and V is TRBV6-6; 8 nucleotides align to TRBD2. There are 16 residues in the CDR3. V lost 2 bases and J lost 0; bases outside the gene matches: 6. Germline V gives CDR1 MNHNY, CDR2 SVGAGI (reference sequence). This chain's CDR3 is CASSYVGLAGSYEQYF. CDR3 nucleotides: TGTGCCAGCAGTTACGTAGGTCTAGCGGGCTCCTACGAGCAGTACTTC.

V is TRBV6-5 and J is TRBJ1-1; maybe TRBD1 (5 bases). The germline V gene has CDR1 MNHEY and CDR2 SVGAGI. V dropped 0 bases and J dropped 5 bases, with 13 bases sitting between them. The CDR3 has 15 amino acids. The CDR3 coding sequence is TGTGCCAGCAGTTACTCGATAGGGGTGAGGACTGAAGCTTTCTTT. Amino acid sequence: CASSYSIGVRTEAFF.

The gene calls are TRBV15 and TRBJ2-1; D gene ambiguous. Trimming took off 0 bases at V and 9 bases at J, with 12 bases between the two ends. CDR1 and CDR2 (germline): LNHNV, YYDKDF (reference sequence). This CDR3 has 14 amino acids. The CDR3 bases are TGTGCCACCAGCAGAGATCCCCTTTCCGCTGAGCAGTTCTTC. This sequence encodes CATSRDPLSAEQFF. The full variable domain, completed using reference TRBV15 and TRBJ2-1, is DAMVIQNPRYQVTQFGKPVTLSCSQTLNHNVMYWYQQKSSQAPKLLFHYYDKDFNNEADTPDNFQSRRPNTSFCFLDIRSPGLGDTAMYLCATSRDPLSAEQFFGPGTRLTVL.

The V call is TRBV10-2, the J call TRBJ2-3; no clear D. V was shortened by 5 bases and J by 4 bases, with 19 bases between the two germline ends. CDR3 length equals 16 residues. CDR1 and CDR2 (germline): WSHSY, SAAADI. Here the CDR3 reads CASSPPRRLRADTQYF. CDR3 coding DNA: TGCGCCAGCAGTCCCCCCCGACGCCTAAGGGCAGATACGCAGTATTTT.

Only one count was recorded for this clone. The chain has TRBV5-4 and TRBJ2-1; 10 nucleotides agree with TRBD1. The ends lost 4 bases at V and 2 bases at J; junction bases unmatched: 3. The CDR3 consists of 15 residues. The germline gives CDR1 SGHNT, CDR2 YYREEE (reference sequence). The CDR3 region is CASSAGQGAYNEQFF. In nucleotides, the CDR3 is TGTGCCAGCAGCGCAGGACAGGGGGCCTACAATGAGCAGTTCTTC.

This sequence joins TRBV30 and TRBJ1-4, with D perhaps matching TRBD1 (6 bases). Germline CDR1 is GTSNPN and CDR2 is SVGIG (reference sequence). V was shortened by 0 bases and J by 4 bases, with 15 bases between the two germline ends. The CDR3 consists of 16 residues. The CDR3 spells CAWSVTGTQFNEKLFF. The CDR3 region has the DNA TGTGCCTGGAGTGTGACCGGGACACAGTTTAATGAAAAACTGTTTTTT.

This clone was seen just once. This chain links TRBV18 with TRBJ2-5, with unresolved D. The CDR3 length is 12 residues. Germline-derived CDR1 and CDR2 are KGHSH and LQKENI. V lost 3 bases to trimming and J lost 5 bases, with 7 bases between them. The CDR3 region has the DNA TGTGCCAGCTCACCCGTGCAGGAGACCCAGTACTTC. Protein: CASSPVQETQYF. Supplemented by reference TRBV18 and TRBJ2-5, the full variable domain reads NAGVMQNPRHLVRRRGQEARLRCSPMKGHSHVYWYRQLPEEGLKFMVYLQKENIIDESGMPKERFSAEFPKEGPSILRIQQVVRGDSAAYFCASSPVQETQYFGPGTRLLVL.

The chain links TRBV10-1 to TRBJ1-1, with D uncertain. The CDR3 has 12 residues. V lost 0 bases, J lost 7 bases, and 6 bases lay in between. Germline CDR1 and CDR2: WNHNN and SYGVQD (reference sequence). This chain's CDR3 is CASSESDGEAFF. CDR3 nucleotides: TGCGCCAGCAGTGAGTCCGACGGTGAAGCTTTCTTT.

This clone was picked up a small number of times. The V gene is TRBV28, the J gene TRBJ2-7; TRBD1 or TRBD2 may be the D gene (5 bases each). V was trimmed by 2 bases and J by 3 bases, leaving 8 bases between them. Germline CDR1 and CDR2: MDHEN and SYDVKM. CDR3 length equals 13 residues. The CDR3 DNA reads TGTGCCAGCAGTTTAGGGGGTTTCTACGAGCAGTACTTC. Its protein product is CASSLGGFYEQYF.

The rearrangement links TRBV9 to TRBJ2-3; weak D call: TRBD2 (7 bases). The CDR3 length is 12 residues. The germline V gene has CDR1 SGDLS and CDR2 YYNGEE. Trimming left V 0 bases short and J 12 bases short, with 11 bases between. CDR3 sequence: CASSVVGGAQYF. The CDR3 nucleotides read TGTGCCAGCAGCGTAGTGGGGGGGGCACAGTATTTT. Full variable domain (remainder filled in from reference TRBV9 and TRBJ2-3): DSGVTQTPKHLITATGQRVTLRCSPRSGDLSVYWYQQSLDQGLQFLIQYYNGEERAKGNILERFSAQQFPDLHSELNLSSLELGDSALYFCASSVVGGAQYFGPGTRLTVL.

CDR3 bases: TGTGCCAGTAGTATCCAGGGGGAGTTGGGCAATGAGCAGTTCTTC. Encoded protein: CASSIQGELGNEQFF. The chain links TRBV19 to TRBJ2-1; 7 bases match TRBD1. The V gene end was trimmed by 3 bases and the J gene end by 6 bases; junction bases not matched to a gene: 8. Germline values: CDR1 LNHDA, CDR2 SQIVND (reference sequence). The CDR3 consists of 15 residues.

This clone showed up just once. The rearrangement joins TRBV5-5 to TRBJ2-1; 13 bases are shared with TRBD2. Looked up from germline, CDR1 is SGHKS and CDR2 is YYEKEE (reference sequence). CDR3 size: 16 residues. Trimming took 3 bases from V and 9 from J; bases not matched to a gene: 9. In nucleotides, the CDR3 is TGTGCCAGCAGCTCTTGGACTAGCGGGAGCGGTAGTGAGCAGTTCTTC. This codes for CASSSWTSGSGSEQFF. The entire variable domain, with the rest obtained from reference TRBV5-5 and TRBJ2-1, is as follows: DAGVTQSPTHLIKTRGQQVTLRCSPISGHKSVSWYQQVLGQGPQFIFQYYEKEERGRGNFPDRFSARQFPNYSSELNVNALLLGDSALYLCASSSWTSGSGSEQFFGPGTRLTVL.

This chain joins TRBV2 and TRBJ2-1, with 7 bases matching TRBD2. The CDR3 has 15 residues. Trimming cost V 2 bases and J 4 bases; bases outside gene matches: 5. CDR1 is SNHLY and CDR2 is FYNNEI in the germline V gene. CDR3 sequence: CASSEFQGGYNEQFF. Written as DNA, the CDR3 is TGTGCCAGCAGTGAATTCCAGGGAGGGTACAATGAGCAGTTCTTC.

The chain carries TRBV5-6 and TRBJ2-5; D is possibly TRBD1 or TRBD2 (5 bases each). Trimming removed 2 bases from V and 5 bases from J, with 7 bases in between. CDR3 length equals 12 residues. The germline V gene encodes CDR1 SGHDT and CDR2 YYEEEE. CDR3 coding DNA: TGTGCCAGCAGCTTATGGGGGGAGACCCAGTACTTC. This gives the protein CASSLWGETQYF.

This clone was counted only a few times. The chain uses TRBV14 and TRBJ2-3; 10 bases agree with TRBD2. This CDR3 contains 16 residues. The J segment lost 3 bases and the V segment lost 1 base, leaving 4 bases of the junction unmatched. Looked up from germline, CDR1 is SGHDN and CDR2 is FVKESK. CDR3 DNA sequence: TGTGCCAGCAGCCAAGGACGGACTAGCGGAACAGATACGCAGTATTTT. This encodes CASSQGRTSGTDTQYF.

The chain joins TRBV19 to TRBJ1-5; 8 bases agree with TRBD1. The junction had 3 bases not matched to a gene; V was cut back by 3 bases and J by 2 bases. The CDR3 is 15 amino acids. Germline values: CDR1 LNHDA, CDR2 SQIVND (reference sequence). The CDR3 loop reads CASSIQGAGNQPQHF. For the CDR3, the DNA is TGTGCCAGTAGTATTCAGGGGGCCGGCAATCAGCCCCAGCATTTT.

The CDR3 loop reads CASSWDRVRNEQFF. As DNA, the CDR3 is TGTGCCAGCAGTTGGGACAGGGTAAGGAATGAGCAGTTCTTC. The chain uses TRBV5-4 and TRBJ2-1; 9 nucleotides align to TRBD1. The CDR3 covers 14 residues. V lost 5 bases and J lost 7; bases outside the gene matches: 7. Germline CDR1 and CDR2: SGHNT and YYREEE (reference sequence).